A single sample is the source of the 8 T cell receptor beta chains below, sequenced in a study of cytomegalovirus exposure and HLA in healthy donors. 60 Vbeta and 13 Jbeta primers were used in PCR. Assay: immunoSEQ multiplex PCR; the TCRdb copy retains only in-frame clones and omits some. The table shows around 150,000 clones, with roughly 77% occurring only once. Sample: PBMCs. All receptors come from a man between 18 and 29 years old in good health and CMV-seropositive.

This chain connects TRBV19 to TRBJ2-7; D uncertain. The CDR3 runs to 15 residues. Trimming removed 1 base from V and 0 bases from J, with 10 bases in between. CDR1 is LNHDA and CDR2 is SQIVND in the germline V gene (reference sequence). For the CDR3, the DNA is TGTGCCAGTAGTATAGCCGCAGGCCTCTCCTACGAGCAGTACGTC. Its translation: CASSIAAGLSYEQYV.

This clone has a handful of counts. The chain recombines TRBV6-1 with TRBJ2-5; tentatively, D is TRBD2 (5 bases). V was trimmed by 6 bases and J by 3 bases, leaving 17 bases between them. The CDR3 length is 15 residues. CDR1 is MNHNS, CDR2 SASEGT, per germline. The CDR3 DNA reads as TGTGCCAGCAGCCCCCCGGGAAATAACAAAGAGACCCAGTACTTC. Amino acid sequence: CASSPPGNNKETQYF.

The V and J genes are TRBV5-1 and TRBJ1-1; D is undetermined. V lost 5 bases, J lost 1 base, and 12 bases lay in between. The CDR3 is made up of 14 amino acids. Looked up from germline, CDR1 is SGHRS and CDR2 is YFSETQ. CDR3 region: CASRPQAQNTEAFF. The CDR3 DNA reads TGCGCCAGCAGACCCCAGGCCCAGAACACTGAAGCTTTCTTT.

This clone was seen just once. The V call is TRBV5-4, the J call TRBJ2-1; 10 bases match TRBD1. The CDR3 consists of 16 residues. Per germline, CDR1 SGHNT and CDR2 YYREEE (reference sequence). V lost 1 base, J lost 3 bases, and 4 bases stayed unmatched. The CDR3 loop is CASSLIGTGVYNEQFF. The CDR3 nucleotides read TGTGCCAGCAGCTTGATCGGGACAGGGGTCTACAATGAGCAGTTCTTC.

This chain joins TRBV6-1 and TRBJ1-4; no reliable D call. CDR3 length: 15 amino acids. CDR1 and CDR2 from the germline V gene are MNHNS and SASEGT. V lost 2 bases and J 5 bases, leaving 12 bases between the germline ends. The CDR3 DNA follows: TGTGCCAGCAGTGAAAGGCAGACTATGAATGAAAAACTGTTTTTT. It encodes CASSERQTMNEKLFF.

This clone came up a few times. The rearrangement uses TRBV11-3 and TRBJ2-1; weak D call: TRBD2 (5 bases). Trimming pared 6 bases from V and 9 bases from J, leaving 15 bases between. Germline CDR1 and CDR2: SGHNT and YENEEA. The CDR3 extends over 13 amino acids. The CDR3 here is CASSLGEGGEQFF. The DNA of the CDR3 is TGTGCCAGCAGTCTAGGTGAGGGCGGTGAGCAGTTCTTC.

This clone showed up just once. This chain uses TRBV10-3 with TRBJ2-3; D is uncertain. V lost 10 bases, J lost 4 bases, and 15 bases lay in between. This CDR3 region has 13 residues. CDR1 and CDR2 (germline): ENHRY, SYGVKD. The CDR3 DNA reads as TGTGCCACCCTACGGAGTGGTTCAGATACGCAGTATTTT. This codes for CATLRSGSDTQYF.

The chain carries TRBV5-4 and TRBJ2-7; D might be TRBD1 (6 bases). This CDR3 spans 13 amino acids. CDR1 SGHNT and CDR2 YYREEE come from the germline V gene (reference sequence). Deletions cut 4 bases from V and 2 bases from J, with 10 bases between. CDR3 residues: CASSPTGTYEQYV. For the CDR3, the DNA is TGTGCCAGCAGCCCTACAGGGACCTACGAGCAGTACGTC.